Detailed here is one T cell receptor beta chain. Other nucleotide sequences in the sample specify the same CDR3. Per the study methods: Reference gene primers were amplified, and this amplification served to estimate nucleated cell counts. Profiled with immunoSEQ multiplex PCR; TCRdb holds only in-frame clones, not every one. V, J and clone size are taken as reported in that table, and D and trimming were inferred from the DNA itself. Seen here are about 87,000 clones, around four fifths observed once, and the top ten hold 2% to 2.5%. Germline CDR1 SGDLS, CDR2 YYNGEE. The CDR3 loop spans 14 amino acids. The V segment lost 0 bases and the J segment 4 bases; nucleotides outside the gene matches: 2. This sample was taken from a study of blood T cell repertoires in COVID-19. For the study at large: Collection of acute and convalescent COVID-19 samples took place in the United States, Italy and Spain. T cells, B-cell-depleted T cells, or PBMCs provided the cDNA or gDNA that served as material.

The chain links TRBV9 to TRBJ2-3; 7 positions match TRBD2. Input material: peripheral blood. The TCR originated in a woman between 70 and 85 years old with acute or convalescent COVID-19. In nucleotides, the CDR3 is TGTGCCAGCAGCGTAGGCGGGGGTTCAGATACGCAGTATTTT. Translating gives CASSVGGGSDTQYF.